This T cell receptor beta chain was observed in a study of response to subunit inactivated influenza vaccine. With 2 bases removed from V and 6 bases from J, the gap between germline ends came to 16 bases. Germline assignment: CDR1 SNHLY and CDR2 FYNNEI. This CDR3 is 15 amino acids long. Via MiXCR, TCRdb re-called the RT-PCR reads, giving one row per CDR3 protein. The table has roughly 550,000 distinct CDR3 sequences, under 30% seen once. This sample also appeared in a second study, on T cells expressing NK-cell markers. That report notes: Template switching by 5'RACE with UMIs generated the TCR beta cDNA. More than 5 donors carried dominant NKG2C+ clonotypes that made up roughly 1.0-7.0% of their CD8+ T cells. Dominance of the CD3+CD56-NKG2C+ fraction by these clonotypes also held in several donors.

The source material was CD4+ T cells sorted from PBMCs, sampled 11 to 12 days after vaccination. The origin of this receptor is a man in his fifties who received an inactivated influenza vaccine. The chain is built from TRBV2 and TRBJ1-2, with TRBD1 as a possible D gene (5 bases). In nucleotides, the CDR3 is TGTGCCAGCAGTGAATGGGACGTTTCGGTTGATGGCTACACCTTC. Its translation is CASSEWDVSVDGYTF.